These 27 T cell receptor beta chains came from one sample sequenced in a study of cytomegalovirus exposure and HLA in healthy donors. PCR employed 60 Vbeta and 13 Jbeta primers. TCRdb keeps only in-frame clones here, not all; method: immunoSEQ multiplex PCR. The table includes 140,000 to 150,000 clones, about 84% detected once. Sequenced material: PBMCs. The receptors here all came from a male donor in good health and CMV-seronegative.

The gene calls are TRBV6-4 and TRBJ2-1; TRBD1 matches at 7 bases. CDR1 is MRHNA and CDR2 is SNTAGT in the germline V gene. The CDR3 consists of 12 residues. Trimming removed 9 bases from V and 8 bases from J; junction bases left unmatched: 7. CDR3 sequence reads: CASRQGGDEQFF. The CDR3 coding sequence is TGTGCCAGTCGACAGGGTGGGGATGAGCAGTTCTTC.

The genes are TRBV6-6 and TRBJ2-1; a possible D gene is TRBD2 (6 bases). V gave up 2 bases and J gave up 4 bases, with 12 bases separating them. CDR1 MNHNY and CDR2 SVGAGI come from the germline V gene (reference sequence). The CDR3 contains 15 residues. CDR3 sequence (DNA): TGTGCCAGCAGTTACCTTCCTAGCGATTACAATGAGCAGTTCTTC. It is translated as CASSYLPSDYNEQFF.

This sequence joins TRBV5-6 and TRBJ1-4, with D maybe TRBD1 (5 bases). The CDR3 has 15 amino acids. Germline-derived CDR1 and CDR2 are SGHDT and YYEEEE. V gave up 2 bases and J gave up 6 bases, with 14 bases separating them. The CDR3 spells CASSFLALGHEKLFF. CDR3 DNA: TGTGCCAGCAGCTTCTTGGCCTTGGGGCATGAAAAACTGTTTTTT.

This sequence joins TRBV15 and TRBJ2-5; TRBD1 matches 8 bases. J gave up 1 base and V 0 bases, and 4 bases lay outside the gene matches. The CDR3 has 16 residues. CDR1 LNHNV and CDR2 YYDKDF come from the germline V gene (reference sequence). The CDR3 here is CATSRDPDRVQETQYF. As DNA, the CDR3 is TGTGCCACCAGCAGAGATCCGGACAGGGTCCAAGAGACCCAGTACTTC.

This chain joins TRBV7-6 and TRBJ2-7; TRBD2 matches at 9 bases. Trimming cost V 5 bases and J 3 bases; bases outside gene matches: 8. The CDR3 is 15 amino acids. Germline V lookup: CDR1 SGHVS, CDR2 FNYEAQ. This chain's CDR3 is CASSRNSGSGYEQYF. CDR3 sequence (DNA): TGTGCCAGCAGCCGGAATAGCGGGAGCGGCTACGAGCAGTACTTC.

The chain combines TRBV5-1 with TRBJ2-1, with 9 bases that match TRBD2. J gave up 0 bases and V 1 base, and 14 bases lay outside the gene matches. Germline CDR1 and CDR2: SGHRS and YFSETQ. The CDR3 covers 20 residues. CDR3 sequence: CASSLIELAGWASSYNEQFF. The DNA of the CDR3 is TGCGCCAGCAGCTTGATAGAACTAGCGGGTTGGGCGAGCTCCTACAATGAGCAGTTCTTC.

A single count supports this clone. This chain links TRBV18 with TRBJ2-3, with a weak D call TRBD1 (6 bases). Between the trimmed V and J ends, which lost 4 bases and 0 bases, there was a span of 11 bases. Germline V gene sequence: CDR1 KGHSH, CDR2 LQKENI. The CDR3 covers 15 residues. The CDR3 DNA reads as TGTGCCAGCTCACAAGGACAGCCGAGCACAGATACGCAGTATTTT. It is translated as CASSQGQPSTDTQYF.

The chain uses TRBV2 and TRBJ2-7, with D unresolved. This CDR3 has 12 residues. The germline gives CDR1 SNHLY, CDR2 FYNNEI. V lost 4 bases and J lost 3, with 7 bases in between. DNA for the CDR3: TGTGCCAGCAGTGTCCCCTACTACGAGCAGTACTTC. The encoded protein is CASSVPYYEQYF. The full variable domain, with the rest looked up from reference TRBV2 and TRBJ2-7, is EPEVTQTPSHQVTQMGQEVILRCVPISNHLYFYWYRQILGQKVEFLVSFYNNEISEKSEIFDDQFSVERPDGSNFTLKIRSTKLEDSAMYFCASSVPYYEQYFGPGTRLTVT.

The V gene is TRBV2, the J gene TRBJ2-3, with D possibly matching TRBD1 (6 bases). The CDR3 loop spans 19 amino acids. Trimming cost V 5 bases and J 1 base, with 25 bases left between them. The germline gives CDR1 SNHLY, CDR2 FYNNEI. CDR3 amino acids: CASSNAPDSSLGGTDTQYF. DNA of the CDR3: TGTGCCAGCAGTAACGCCCCGGACAGTTCCCTGGGTGGCACAGATACGCAGTATTTT.

V is TRBV2 and J is TRBJ2-2; 9 bases line up with TRBD2. V lost 7 bases to trimming and J lost 7 bases; unmatched junction nucleotides: 16. Germline V CDR1 and CDR2: SNHLY, FYNNEI. This CDR3 contains 17 residues. The CDR3 sequence: CASTLRGLAGAGGELFF. The DNA of the CDR3 is TGTGCCAGCACCCTCAGGGGATTAGCGGGAGCTGGCGGGGAGCTGTTTTTT.

The chain combines TRBV7-3 with TRBJ2-1, with 13 bases that match TRBD2. The ends lost 8 bases at V and 7 bases at J; junction bases unmatched: 11. Germline V lookup: CDR1 SGHTA, CDR2 FQGTGA. This CDR3 has 16 residues. The CDR3 is CASGYAGTSGKNEQFF. CDR3 nucleotides: TGTGCCAGCGGGTACGCTGGGACTAGCGGGAAAAATGAGCAGTTCTTC.

J is TRBJ1-2 and V is TRBV7-8; 9 nucleotides line up with TRBD1. Trimming removed 4 bases from V and 7 bases from J; junction bases left unmatched: 10. Germline values: CDR1 SGHVS, CDR2 FQNEAQ. The CDR3 extends over 15 amino acids. CDR3 loop: CASSSANRQGVGYTF. The CDR3 coding sequence is TGTGCCAGCAGCTCGGCTAACCGACAGGGGGTTGGCTACACCTTC.

The chain links TRBV5-8 to TRBJ1-4; D perhaps matches TRBD1 (5 bases). CDR1 is SGHTS, CDR2 YDEGEE, per germline. Trimming took off 4 bases at V and 7 bases at J, with 17 bases between the two ends. The CDR3 has 15 residues. The CDR3 nucleotides are TGTGCCAGCAGCCCGGACATCGGCGTTAGTGAAAAACTGTTTTTT. Protein: CASSPDIGVSEKLFF.

CDR3 region: CASSLTTGGPQHF. The CDR3 DNA reads as TGCGCCAGCAGCCTGACGACGGGGGGGCCCCAGCATTTT. The chain combines TRBV4-3 with TRBJ1-5; possibly TRBD1 for D (5 bases). V was shortened by 4 bases and J by 9 bases, with 13 bases between the two germline ends. This CDR3 region has 13 residues. Germline V gene lookup returns CDR1 LGHNA and CDR2 YSLEER.

The chain uses TRBV6-5 and TRBJ1-1; D remains unclear. The CDR3 runs 13 residues. Trimming cost V 7 bases and J 1 base, with 10 bases left between them. CDR1 MNHEY and CDR2 SVGAGI come from the germline V gene. The CDR3, as DNA: TGTGCCAGCACCACTAGGCGGAACACTGAAGCTTTCTTT. Protein product: CASTTRRNTEAFF.

The V call is TRBV15, the J call TRBJ1-6, with no clear D. CDR1 and CDR2 from the germline V gene are LNHNV and YYDKDF (reference sequence). The CDR3 loop spans 14 amino acids. Trimming removed 1 base from V and 7 bases from J, with 8 bases in between. The CDR3 DNA reads as TGTGCCACCAGCAGAGCTCAGGAAAATTCACCCCTCCACTTT. Translated, it gives CATSRAQENSPLHF.

The chain recombines TRBV7-2 with TRBJ2-3; D unclear. V gave up 5 bases and J gave up 2 bases, with 20 bases separating them. The CDR3 is 17 residues long. Germline V gene data show CDR1 as SGHTA and CDR2 as FQGNSA. The CDR3 here is CASSPQRIRGTTDTQYF. The CDR3 region has the DNA TGTGCCAGCAGCCCCCAGAGGATTCGCGGCACCACAGATACGCAGTATTTT.

The chain links TRBV5-1 to TRBJ1-5; D ambiguous. Germline CDR1 is SGHRS and CDR2 is YFSETQ. The CDR3 totals 15 residues. The germline V and J ends were trimmed by 0 bases and 3 bases, with 10 bases remaining between them. The CDR3 DNA sequence: TGCGCCAGCAGCTTGGGAACTGGAGACAATCAGCCCCAGCATTTT. It is translated as CASSLGTGDNQPQHF.

The chain recombines TRBV7-8 with TRBJ1-6, with D possibly being TRBD1 (5 bases). The V end was cut by 5 bases, the J end by 5 bases, with 10 bases between. Germline lookup yields CDR1 SGHVS and CDR2 FQNEAQ. The CDR3 contains 14 residues. DNA for the CDR3: TGTGCCAGCAGCATCCAGGGTAATAATTCACCCCTCCACTTT. It encodes CASSIQGNNSPLHF.

The chain has TRBV5-4 and TRBJ2-1, with a tentative D call TRBD2 (6 bases). The germline V and J ends were trimmed by 3 bases and 9 bases, with 19 bases remaining between them. Germline lookup yields CDR1 SGHNT and CDR2 YYREEE (reference sequence). CDR3 length: 15 residues. CDR3 amino acids: CASSWGDWRDSEQFF. Written as DNA, the CDR3 is TGTGCCAGCAGCTGGGGGGACTGGCGGGACTCTGAGCAGTTCTTC.

The chain has TRBV4-2 and TRBJ2-1; 12 bases fit TRBD2. Losses at the gene ends were 1 base for V and 7 bases for J; bases not matched to a gene: 8. CDR3 length equals 17 residues. Germline V gives CDR1 LGHNA, CDR2 YNFKEQ. CDR3 amino acids: CASSQAILAGGRNEQFF. CDR3 nucleotide sequence: TGTGCCAGCAGCCAAGCTATTCTAGCGGGGGGGCGTAATGAGCAGTTCTTC.

The rearrangement uses TRBV6-4 and TRBJ2-1; 9 bases agree with TRBD1. The trim removed 5 bases at V and 6 bases at J, leaving 8 bases unmatched. In germline, CDR1 is MRHNA, CDR2 SNTAGT. The CDR3 extends over 15 amino acids. The CDR3 spells CASSQTGGFSNEQFF. CDR3 nucleotide sequence: TGTGCCAGCAGTCAGACAGGGGGGTTCAGCAATGAGCAGTTCTTC.

The chain links TRBV5-6 to TRBJ2-1; D might be TRBD2 (5 bases). CDR1 and CDR2 (germline): SGHDT, YYEEEE. This CDR3 is 14 amino acids long. V lost 7 bases, J lost 4 bases, and 15 bases lay in between. The CDR3 coding sequence is TGTGCCAGCGGGTCGGTAGCGCCATACAATGAGCAGTTCTTC. Translated, it gives CASGSVAPYNEQFF.

In regard to this clone: This same CDR3 is encoded by further DNA sequences in the sample. V and J are TRBV7-2 and TRBJ1-3; D remains ambiguous. The germline V and J ends were trimmed by 1 base and 3 bases, with 10 bases remaining between them. CDR1 and CDR2 (germline): SGHTA, FQGNSA. The CDR3 spans 15 residues. The DNA for the CDR3 is TGTGCCAGCAGCTTAGGATTGTCTAATGGAAACACCATATATTTT. It encodes CASSLGLSNGNTIYF.

This chain's CDR3 is CASSPGTDRAFF. CDR3 coding DNA: TGTGCCAGCTCTCCTGGGACAGATAGAGCTTTCTTT. The chain combines TRBV18 with TRBJ1-1; 7 nucleotides align to TRBD1. Germline-derived CDR1 and CDR2 are KGHSH and LQKENI. The CDR3 is 12 residues long. After removal of 6 bases from V and 10 bases from J, the junction contained 8 bases not matched to a gene.

The chain uses TRBV19 and TRBJ1-6; 10 bases fit TRBD1. The germline CDR1 and CDR2 sequences are LNHDA and SQIVND (reference sequence). The CDR3 length is 18 residues. The V and J ends lost 5 bases and 2 bases, in that order; junction bases with no gene match: 9. The CDR3 loop reads CASSARDRGSPYNSPLHF. For the CDR3, the DNA is TGTGCCAGTAGTGCCCGGGACAGGGGTTCGCCCTATAATTCACCCCTCCACTTT.

This chain's CDR3 is CASSPYQGAGTGELFF. CDR3 sequence (DNA): TGTGCCAGCAGCCCTTACCAGGGGGCGGGCACCGGGGAGCTGTTTTTT. V usage is TRBV7-2 and J usage is TRBJ2-2; TRBD1 matches 8 bases. Germline-derived CDR1 and CDR2 are SGHTA and FQGNSA. This CDR3 is 16 amino acids long. After removal of 5 bases from V and 4 bases from J, the junction contained 9 bases not matched to a gene.